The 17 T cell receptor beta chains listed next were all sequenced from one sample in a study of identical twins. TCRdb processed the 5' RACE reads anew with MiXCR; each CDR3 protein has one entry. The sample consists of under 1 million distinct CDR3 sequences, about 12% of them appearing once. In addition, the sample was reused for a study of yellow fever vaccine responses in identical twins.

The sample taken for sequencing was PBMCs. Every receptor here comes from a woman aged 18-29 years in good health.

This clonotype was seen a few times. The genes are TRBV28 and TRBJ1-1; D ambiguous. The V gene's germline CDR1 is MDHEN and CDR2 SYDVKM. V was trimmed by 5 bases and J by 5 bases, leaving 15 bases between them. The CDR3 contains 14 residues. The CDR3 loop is CASSLSLRVTEAFF. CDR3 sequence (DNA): TGTGCCAGCAGTCTAAGTCTCCGGGTAACTGAAGCTTTCTTT.

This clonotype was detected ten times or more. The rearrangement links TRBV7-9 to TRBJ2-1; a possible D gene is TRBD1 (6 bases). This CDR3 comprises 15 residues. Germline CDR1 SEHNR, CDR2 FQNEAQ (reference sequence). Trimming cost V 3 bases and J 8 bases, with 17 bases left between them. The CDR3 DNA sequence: TGTGCCAGCAGCTTCCGGGACATCAGGTGGGATGAGCAGTTCTTC. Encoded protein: CASSFRDIRWDEQFF.

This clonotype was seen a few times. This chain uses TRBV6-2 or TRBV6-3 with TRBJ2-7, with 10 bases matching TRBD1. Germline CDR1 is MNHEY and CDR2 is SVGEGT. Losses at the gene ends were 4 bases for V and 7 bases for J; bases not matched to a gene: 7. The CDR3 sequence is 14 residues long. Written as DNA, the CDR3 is TGTGCCAGCAGTTTCCGGACAGGGGGTTTGGAGCAGTACGTC. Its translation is CASSFRTGGLEQYV.

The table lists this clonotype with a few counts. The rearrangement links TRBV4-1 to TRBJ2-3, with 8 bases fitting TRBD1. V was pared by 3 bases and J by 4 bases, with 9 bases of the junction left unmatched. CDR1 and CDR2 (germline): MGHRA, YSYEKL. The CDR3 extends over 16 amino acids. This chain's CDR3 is CASSQIGQGISDTQYF. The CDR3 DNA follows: TGCGCCAGCAGCCAGATCGGACAGGGTATTTCAGATACGCAGTATTTT.

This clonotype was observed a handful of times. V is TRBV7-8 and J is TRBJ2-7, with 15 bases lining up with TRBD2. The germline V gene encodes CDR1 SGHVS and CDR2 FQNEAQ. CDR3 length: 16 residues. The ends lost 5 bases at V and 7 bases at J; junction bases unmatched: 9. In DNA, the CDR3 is TGTGCCAGCAGCCCCGGTAGGGGACTAGCGGGAGGTGAGCAGTACTTC. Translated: CASSPGRGLAGGEQYF.

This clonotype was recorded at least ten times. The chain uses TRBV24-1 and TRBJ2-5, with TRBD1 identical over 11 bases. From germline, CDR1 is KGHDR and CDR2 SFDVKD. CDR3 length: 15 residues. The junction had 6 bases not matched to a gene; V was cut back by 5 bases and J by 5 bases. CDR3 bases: TGTGCCACCAGTGGTGGACAGGGGGCTTTTGAGACCCAGTACTTC. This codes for CATSGGQGAFETQYF.

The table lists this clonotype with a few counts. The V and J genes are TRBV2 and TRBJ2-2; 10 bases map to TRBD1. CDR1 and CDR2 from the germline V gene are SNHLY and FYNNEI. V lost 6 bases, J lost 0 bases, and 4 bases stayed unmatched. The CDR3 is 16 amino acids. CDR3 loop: CASRLGTGANTGELFF. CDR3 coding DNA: TGTGCCAGCAGACTCGGGACAGGGGCGAACACCGGGGAGCTGTTTTTT.

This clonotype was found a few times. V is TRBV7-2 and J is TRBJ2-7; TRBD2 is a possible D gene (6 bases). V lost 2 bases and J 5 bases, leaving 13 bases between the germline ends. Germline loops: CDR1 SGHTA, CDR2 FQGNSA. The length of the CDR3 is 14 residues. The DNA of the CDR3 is TGTGCCAGCAGCTTATTTGGTCGGGAGCACGAGCAGTACTTC. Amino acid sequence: CASSLFGREHEQYF.

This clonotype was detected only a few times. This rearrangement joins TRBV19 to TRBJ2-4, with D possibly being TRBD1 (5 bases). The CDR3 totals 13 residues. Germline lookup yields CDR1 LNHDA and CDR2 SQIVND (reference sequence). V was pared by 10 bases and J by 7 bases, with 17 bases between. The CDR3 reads CATSLGDRNIQYF. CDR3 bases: TGTGCCACCTCCCTAGGGGATCGGAACATTCAGTACTTC.

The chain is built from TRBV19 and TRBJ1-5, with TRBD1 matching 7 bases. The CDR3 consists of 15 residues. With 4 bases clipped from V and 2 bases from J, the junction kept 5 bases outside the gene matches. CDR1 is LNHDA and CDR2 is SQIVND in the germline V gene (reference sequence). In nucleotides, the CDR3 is TGTGCCAGTAGTAAGACAGGGTATGGCAATCAGCCCCAGCATTTT. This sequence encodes CASSKTGYGNQPQHF.

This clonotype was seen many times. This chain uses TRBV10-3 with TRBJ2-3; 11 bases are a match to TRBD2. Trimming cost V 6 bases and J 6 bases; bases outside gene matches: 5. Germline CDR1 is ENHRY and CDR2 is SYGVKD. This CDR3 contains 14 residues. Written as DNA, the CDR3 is TGTGCCATCAGGGGACTAGCGGTTGGGGATACGCAGTATTTT. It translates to CAIRGLAVGDTQYF.

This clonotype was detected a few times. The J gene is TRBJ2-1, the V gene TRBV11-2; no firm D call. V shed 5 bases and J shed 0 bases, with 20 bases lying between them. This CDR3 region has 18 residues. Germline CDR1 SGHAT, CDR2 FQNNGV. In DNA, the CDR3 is TGTGCCAGCAGCCCGCTTGTTGGGCCGAGGAGCTCCTACAATGAGCAGTTCTTC. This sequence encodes CASSPLVGPRSSYNEQFF.

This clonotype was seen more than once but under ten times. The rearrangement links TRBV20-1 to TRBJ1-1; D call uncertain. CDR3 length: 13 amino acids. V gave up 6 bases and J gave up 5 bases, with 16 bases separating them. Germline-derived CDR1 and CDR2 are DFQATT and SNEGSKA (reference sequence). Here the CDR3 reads CSAPKGGSTEAFF. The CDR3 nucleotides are TGCAGTGCACCAAAGGGAGGCTCTACTGAAGCTTTCTTT.

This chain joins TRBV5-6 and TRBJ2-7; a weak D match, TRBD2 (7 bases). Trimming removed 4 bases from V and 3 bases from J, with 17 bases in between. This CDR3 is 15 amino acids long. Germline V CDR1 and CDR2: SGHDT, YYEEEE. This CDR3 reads CASSGGGARSYEQYF. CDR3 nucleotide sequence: TGTGCCAGCAGCGGAGGGGGGGCGCGGAGCTACGAGCAGTACTTC.

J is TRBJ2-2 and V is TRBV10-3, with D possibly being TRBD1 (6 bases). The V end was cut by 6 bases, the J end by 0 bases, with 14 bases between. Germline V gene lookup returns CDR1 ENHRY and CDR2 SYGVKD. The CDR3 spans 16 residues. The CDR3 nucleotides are TGTGCCATCAGAATTACCGGGACAACGAACACCGGGGAGCTGTTTTTT. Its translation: CAIRITGTTNTGELFF.

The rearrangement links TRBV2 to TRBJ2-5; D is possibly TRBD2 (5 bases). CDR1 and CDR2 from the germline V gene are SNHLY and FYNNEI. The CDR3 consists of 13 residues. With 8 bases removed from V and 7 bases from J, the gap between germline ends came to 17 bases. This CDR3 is CASGSEGAGTQYF. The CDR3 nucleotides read TGTGCCAGCGGTTCGGAAGGCGCGGGGACCCAGTACTTC.

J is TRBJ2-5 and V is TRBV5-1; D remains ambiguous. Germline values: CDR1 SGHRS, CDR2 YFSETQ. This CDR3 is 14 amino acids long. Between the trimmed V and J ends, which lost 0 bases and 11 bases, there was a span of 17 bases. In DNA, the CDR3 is TGCGCCAGCAGCTTGGCCAGTTTAGGCGAAGAGCAGTACTTC. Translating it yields CASSLASLGEEQYF.